This TCR beta chain came from a study of cytomegalovirus exposure and HLA in healthy donors. CDR1 SQVTM and CDR2 ANQGSEA come from the germline V gene. The CDR3 extends over 12 amino acids. V lost 2 bases and J 9 bases, leaving 13 bases between the germline ends. The PCR had 60 Vbeta and 13 Jbeta primers. Clones were read by immunoSEQ multiplex PCR, and TCRdb kept only the in-frame ones, dropping some. The listing contains 130,000 or so clones. The sequence came from a woman aged 55-69 years in good health and CMV-seronegative. What was sequenced was PBMCs. The V gene is TRBV29-1, the J gene TRBJ1-1, with unresolved D. The chain's CDR3 is CSVELHERKAFF. CDR3 nucleotide sequence: TGCAGCGTTGAACTCCACGAGAGGAAAGCTTTCTTT. Full variable domain (rest looked up from reference TRBV29-1 and TRBJ1-1): SAVISQKPSRDICQRGTSLTIQCQVDSQVTMMFWYRQQPGQSLTLIATANQGSEATYESGFVIDKFPISRPNLTFSTLTVSNMSPEDSSIYLCSVELHERKAFFGQGTRLTVV.